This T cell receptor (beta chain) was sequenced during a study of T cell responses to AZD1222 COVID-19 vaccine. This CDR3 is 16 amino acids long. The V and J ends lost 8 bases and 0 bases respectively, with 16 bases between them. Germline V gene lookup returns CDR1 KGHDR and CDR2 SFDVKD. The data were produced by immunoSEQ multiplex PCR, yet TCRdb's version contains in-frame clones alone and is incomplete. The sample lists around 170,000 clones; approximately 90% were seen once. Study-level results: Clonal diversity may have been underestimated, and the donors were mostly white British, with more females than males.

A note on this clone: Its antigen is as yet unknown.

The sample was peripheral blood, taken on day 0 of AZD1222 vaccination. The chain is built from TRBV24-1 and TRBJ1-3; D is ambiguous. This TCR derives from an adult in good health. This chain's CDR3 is CATTQDGGYSGNTIYF. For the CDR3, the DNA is TGTGCCACCACCCAGGACGGAGGTTACTCTGGAAACACCATATATTTT.